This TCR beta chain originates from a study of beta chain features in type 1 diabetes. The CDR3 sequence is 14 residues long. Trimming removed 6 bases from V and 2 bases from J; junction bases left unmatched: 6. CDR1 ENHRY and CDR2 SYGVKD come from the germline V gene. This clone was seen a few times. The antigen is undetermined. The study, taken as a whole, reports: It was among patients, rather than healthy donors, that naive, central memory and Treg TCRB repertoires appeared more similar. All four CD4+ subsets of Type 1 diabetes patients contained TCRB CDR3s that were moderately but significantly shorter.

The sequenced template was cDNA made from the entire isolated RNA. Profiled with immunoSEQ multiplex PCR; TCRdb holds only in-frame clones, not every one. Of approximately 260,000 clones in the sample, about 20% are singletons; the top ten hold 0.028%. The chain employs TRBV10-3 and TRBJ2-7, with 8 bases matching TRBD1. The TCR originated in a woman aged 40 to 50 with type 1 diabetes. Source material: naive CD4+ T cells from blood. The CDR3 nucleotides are TGTGCCATCAGCCGGACAGGGATAACCTACGAGCAGTACTTC. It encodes CAISRTGITYEQYF.